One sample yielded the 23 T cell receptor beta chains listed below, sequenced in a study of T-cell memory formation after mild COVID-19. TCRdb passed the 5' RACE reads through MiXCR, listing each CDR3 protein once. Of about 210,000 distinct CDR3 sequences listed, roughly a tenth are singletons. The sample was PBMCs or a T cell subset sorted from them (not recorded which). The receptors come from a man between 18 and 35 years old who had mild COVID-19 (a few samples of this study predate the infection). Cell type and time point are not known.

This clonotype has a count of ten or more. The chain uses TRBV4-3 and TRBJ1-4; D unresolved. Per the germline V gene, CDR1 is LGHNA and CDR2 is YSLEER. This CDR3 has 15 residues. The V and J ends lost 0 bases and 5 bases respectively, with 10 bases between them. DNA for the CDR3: TGCGCCAGCAGCCAAGATTGGGCCACGAATGAAAAACTGTTTTTT. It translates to CASSQDWATNEKLFF.

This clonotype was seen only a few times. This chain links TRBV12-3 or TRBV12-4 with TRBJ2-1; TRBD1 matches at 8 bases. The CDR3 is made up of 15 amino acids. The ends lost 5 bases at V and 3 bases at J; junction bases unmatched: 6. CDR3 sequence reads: CASSTSGTGYNEQFF. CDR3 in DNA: TGTGCCAGCAGTACCTCGGGGACAGGCTACAATGAGCAGTTCTTC.

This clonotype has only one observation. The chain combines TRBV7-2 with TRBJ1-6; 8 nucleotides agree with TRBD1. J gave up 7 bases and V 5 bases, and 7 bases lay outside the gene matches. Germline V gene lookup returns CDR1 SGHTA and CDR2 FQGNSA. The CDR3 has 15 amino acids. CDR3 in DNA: TGTGCCAGCAGCCCGCGACAGGGGCTAAATTCACCCCTCCACTTT. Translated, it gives CASSPRQGLNSPLHF.

CDR3 coding DNA: TGTGCCAGCAGCAAGTCGGGACTCAACACCGGGGAGCTGTTTTTT. Protein product: CASSKSGLNTGELFF. The V and J genes are TRBV7-9 and TRBJ2-2; a possible D gene is TRBD2 (6 bases). V lost 5 bases, J lost 2 bases, and 12 bases lay in between. From germline, CDR1 is SEHNR and CDR2 FQNEAQ (reference sequence). The CDR3 is made up of 15 amino acids.

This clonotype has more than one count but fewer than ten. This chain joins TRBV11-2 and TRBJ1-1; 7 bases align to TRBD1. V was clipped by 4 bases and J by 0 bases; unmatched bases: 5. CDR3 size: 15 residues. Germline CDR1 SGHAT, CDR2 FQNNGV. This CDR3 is CASSSAGQLNTEAFF. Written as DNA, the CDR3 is TGTGCCAGCAGCTCCGCGGGACAGCTGAACACTGAAGCTTTCTTT.

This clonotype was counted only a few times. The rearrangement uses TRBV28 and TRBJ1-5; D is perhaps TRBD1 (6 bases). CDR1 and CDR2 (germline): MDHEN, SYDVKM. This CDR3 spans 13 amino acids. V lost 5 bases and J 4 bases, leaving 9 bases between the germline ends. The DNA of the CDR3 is TGTGCCAGCAGTGAGGGGGGGAATCAGCCCCAGCATTTT. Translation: CASSEGGNQPQHF.

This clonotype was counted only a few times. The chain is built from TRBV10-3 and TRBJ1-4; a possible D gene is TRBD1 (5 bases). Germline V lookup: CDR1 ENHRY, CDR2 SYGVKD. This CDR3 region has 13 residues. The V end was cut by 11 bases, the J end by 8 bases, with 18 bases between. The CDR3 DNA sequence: TGTGCCTCTAGTCCAGGGTTGAGGGAAAAACTGTTTTTT. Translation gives CASSPGLREKLFF.

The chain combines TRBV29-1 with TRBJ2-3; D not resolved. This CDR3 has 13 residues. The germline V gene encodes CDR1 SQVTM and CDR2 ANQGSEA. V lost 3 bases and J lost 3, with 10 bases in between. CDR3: CSVDPPETDTQYF. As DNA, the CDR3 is TGCAGCGTTGATCCCCCAGAGACAGATACGCAGTATTTT.

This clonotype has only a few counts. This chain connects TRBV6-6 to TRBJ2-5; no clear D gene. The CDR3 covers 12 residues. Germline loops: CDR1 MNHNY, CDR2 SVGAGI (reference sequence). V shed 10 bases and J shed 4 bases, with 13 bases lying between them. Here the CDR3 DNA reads TGTGCCACCTCCGCTATCGGAGAGACCCAGTACTTC. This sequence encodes CATSAIGETQYF.

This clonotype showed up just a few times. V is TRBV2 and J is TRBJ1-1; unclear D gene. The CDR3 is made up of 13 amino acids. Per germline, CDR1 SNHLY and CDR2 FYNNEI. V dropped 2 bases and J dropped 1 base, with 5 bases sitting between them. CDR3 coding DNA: TGTGCCAGCAGTGAAATGCCGAACACTGAAGCTTTCTTT. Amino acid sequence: CASSEMPNTEAFF. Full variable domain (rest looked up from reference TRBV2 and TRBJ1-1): EPEVTQTPSHQVTQMGQEVILRCVPISNHLYFYWYRQILGQKVEFLVSFYNNEISEKSEIFDDQFSVERPDGSNFTLKIRSTKLEDSAMYFCASSEMPNTEAFFGQGTRLTVV.

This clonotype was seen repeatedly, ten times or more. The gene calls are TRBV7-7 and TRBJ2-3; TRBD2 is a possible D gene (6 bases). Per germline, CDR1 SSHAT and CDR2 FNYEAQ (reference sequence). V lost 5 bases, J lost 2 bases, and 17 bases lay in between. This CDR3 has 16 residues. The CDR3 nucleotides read TGTGCCAGCAGCCCATCCCCGGGAGCCAACACAGATACGCAGTATTTT. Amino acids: CASSPSPGANTDTQYF.

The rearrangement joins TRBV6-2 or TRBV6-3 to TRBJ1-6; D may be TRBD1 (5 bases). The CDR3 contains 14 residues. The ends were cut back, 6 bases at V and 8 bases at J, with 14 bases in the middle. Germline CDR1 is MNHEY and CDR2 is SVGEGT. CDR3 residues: CASSHRGSDSPLHF. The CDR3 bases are TGTGCCAGCAGCCACCGGGGGTCGGATTCACCCCTCCACTTT.

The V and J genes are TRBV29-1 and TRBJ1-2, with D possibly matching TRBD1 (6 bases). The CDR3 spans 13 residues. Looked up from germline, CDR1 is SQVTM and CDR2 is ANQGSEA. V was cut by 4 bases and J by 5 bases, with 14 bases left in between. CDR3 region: CSVGDRKGYGYTF. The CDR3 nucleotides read TGCAGCGTTGGTGACAGGAAGGGGTATGGCTACACCTTC.

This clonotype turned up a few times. CDR3 nucleotides: TGTGCCAGCTCGCAGGAGGGTGGCACCGAGCAGTACTTC. It specifies CASSQEGGTEQYF. The gene calls are TRBV18 and TRBJ2-7, with a weak D call TRBD2 (6 bases). In germline, CDR1 is KGHSH, CDR2 LQKENI. The CDR3 has 13 amino acids. V was shortened by 6 bases and J by 6 bases, with 15 bases between the two germline ends.

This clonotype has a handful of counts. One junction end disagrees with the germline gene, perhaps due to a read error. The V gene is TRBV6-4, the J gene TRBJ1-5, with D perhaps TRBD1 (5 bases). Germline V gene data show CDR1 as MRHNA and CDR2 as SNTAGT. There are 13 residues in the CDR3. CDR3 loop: CASSLDSTQPQHF. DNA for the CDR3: TGTGCCAGCAGCCTTGACAGCACTCAGCCCCAGCATTTT.

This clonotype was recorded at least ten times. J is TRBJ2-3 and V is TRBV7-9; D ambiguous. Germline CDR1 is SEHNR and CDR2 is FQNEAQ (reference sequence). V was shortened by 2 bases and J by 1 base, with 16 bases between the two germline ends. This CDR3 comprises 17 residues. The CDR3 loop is CASSLFLRGLGTDTQYF. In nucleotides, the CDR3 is TGTGCCAGCAGCTTATTCTTACGCGGTCTCGGCACAGATACGCAGTATTTT.

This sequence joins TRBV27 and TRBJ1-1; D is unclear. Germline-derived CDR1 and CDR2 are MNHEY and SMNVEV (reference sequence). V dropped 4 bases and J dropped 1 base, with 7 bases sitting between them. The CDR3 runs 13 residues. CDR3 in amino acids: CASSWSPNTEAFF. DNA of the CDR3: TGTGCCAGCAGTTGGTCCCCGAACACTGAAGCTTTCTTT.

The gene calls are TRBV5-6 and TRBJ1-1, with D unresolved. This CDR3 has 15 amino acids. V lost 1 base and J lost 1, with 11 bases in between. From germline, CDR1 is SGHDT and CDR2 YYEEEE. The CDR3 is CASSLQGAPNTEAFF. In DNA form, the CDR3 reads TGTGCCAGCAGCTTGCAAGGAGCGCCGAACACTGAAGCTTTCTTT.

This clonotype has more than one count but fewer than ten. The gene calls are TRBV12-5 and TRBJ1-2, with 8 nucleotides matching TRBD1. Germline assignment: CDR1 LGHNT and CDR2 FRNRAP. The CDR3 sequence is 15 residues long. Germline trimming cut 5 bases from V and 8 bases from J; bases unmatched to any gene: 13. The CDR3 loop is CASGPTPGTGGGYTF. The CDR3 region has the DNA TGTGCTAGTGGTCCGACGCCCGGGACAGGTGGCGGCTACACCTTC.

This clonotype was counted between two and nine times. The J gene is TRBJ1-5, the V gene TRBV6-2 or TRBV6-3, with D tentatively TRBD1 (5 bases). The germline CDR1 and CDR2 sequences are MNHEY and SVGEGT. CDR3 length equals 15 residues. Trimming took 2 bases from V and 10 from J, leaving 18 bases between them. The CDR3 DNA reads TGTGCCAGCAGTTACGGGGCTACAGACCCCTTACCCCAGCATTTT. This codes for CASSYGATDPLPQHF.

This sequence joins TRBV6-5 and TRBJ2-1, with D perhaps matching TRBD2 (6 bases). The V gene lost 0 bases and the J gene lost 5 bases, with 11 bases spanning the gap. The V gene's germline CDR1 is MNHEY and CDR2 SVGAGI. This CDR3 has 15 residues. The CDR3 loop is CASSYSGTSHNEQFF. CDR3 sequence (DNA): TGTGCCAGCAGTTACTCGGGGACTTCCCACAATGAGCAGTTCTTC.

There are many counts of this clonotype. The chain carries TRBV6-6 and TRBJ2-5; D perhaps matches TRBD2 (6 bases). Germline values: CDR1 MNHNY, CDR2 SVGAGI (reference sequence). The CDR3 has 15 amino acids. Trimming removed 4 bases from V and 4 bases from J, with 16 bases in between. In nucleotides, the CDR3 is TGTGCCAGCAGTTTCGCGGCGGGGAGCGGAGAGACCCAGTACTTC. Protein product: CASSFAAGSGETQYF.

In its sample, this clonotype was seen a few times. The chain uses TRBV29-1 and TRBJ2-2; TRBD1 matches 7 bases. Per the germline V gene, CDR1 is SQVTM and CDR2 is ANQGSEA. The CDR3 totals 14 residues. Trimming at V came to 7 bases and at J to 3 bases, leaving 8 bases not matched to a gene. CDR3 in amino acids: CSAQTGWDTGELFF. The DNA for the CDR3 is TGCAGCGCCCAGACAGGGTGGGACACCGGGGAGCTGTTTTTT.